This T cell receptor (beta chain) was sequenced during a study of CD8 T cells in ankylosing spondylitis. Study results and caveats: What appeared characteristic of ankylosing spondylitis blood was a TCR beta motif of fewer than ten highly homologous variants. Reactive arthritis synovial fluid and blood were previously reported to contain some motif variants. Significantly higher representation of disease-linked clones was reported for matched ankylosing spondylitis synovial fluid.

Making use of molecular barcodes, quantitative 5'-RACE generated TCR beta libraries. From the 5' RACE reads, TCRdb called clonotypes with MiXCR, one entry per CDR3 protein. The sample gives about 140,000 distinct CDR3 sequences, approximately 32% of which show up once; about 5.5% is in the top ten. This clonotype was detected once. Its antigen is unidentified. Sequencing input: synovial fluid, either unsorted or a sorted T cell fraction (not recorded which). The clonotype originates from a male donor with ankylosing spondylitis.

The CDR3 loop is CASSPGLAGYNEQFF. CDR3 sequence (DNA): TGTGCCAGCAGTCCTGGACTAGCGGGGTACAATGAGCAGTTCTTC. J is TRBJ2-1 and V is TRBV5-6, with 12 bases that match TRBD2. Germline-derived CDR1 and CDR2 are SGHDT and YYEEEE. The CDR3 contains 15 residues. V lost 5 bases, J lost 4 bases, and 4 bases stayed unmatched.